This T cell receptor (beta chain) was found in a study of chemoradiotherapy in HPV16-positive cancers. The germline CDR1 and CDR2 sequences are SGHTA and FQGNSA. The trim removed 1 base at V and 2 bases at J, leaving 7 bases unmatched. The CDR3 spans 16 residues. TCRdb's table, derived via immunoSEQ multiplex PCR, lists solely in-frame clones and lacks some. The sample includes tens of thousands of clones, about 80% of them seen just once. The sequence derives from a human donor with HPV-associated anogenital cancer. The chain combines TRBV7-2 with TRBJ2-5, with 7 positions matching TRBD2. Sequenced material: blood, taken from a patient who underwent chemoradiotherapy. CDR3 nucleotide sequence: TGTGCCAGCAGCTTAGGGGGGACTACATCTCAAGAGACCCAGTACTTC. Translated: CASSLGGTTSQETQYF.